This TCR beta chain was identified during a study of cytomegalovirus exposure and HLA in healthy donors. Germline assignment: CDR1 SGDLS and CDR2 YYNGEE. CDR3 length: 13 amino acids. V was cut by 3 bases and J by 8 bases, with 11 bases left in between. General study points: About 87% or about 30% of the time was how often most TCR beta V segments were productive, according to an earlier analysis. Across donors, presence/absence analyses took sequencing depth to be roughly uniform.

Regarding this clone: The antigen remains unidentified.

PCR involved 60 Vbeta and 13 Jbeta primers. The method was immunoSEQ multiplex PCR; TCRdb's version includes in-frame clones alone and lacks a portion of them. The sample consists of 200,000 to 250,000 clones, approximately 83% of them appearing once. This clonotype was sampled from a boy aged 2 to 9 in good health and CMV-seronegative. V usage is TRBV9 and J usage is TRBJ1-4; D might be TRBD1 (5 bases). Sequenced: PBMCs. The CDR3 bases are TGTGCCAGCAGCGGGGGCCAGTCCGAAAAACTGTTTTTT. This sequence encodes CASSGGQSEKLFF.